The clone carrying this TCR beta chain was observed a few times. The antigen is unknown. Trimming cost V 0 bases and J 4 bases, with 8 bases left between them. There are 14 residues in the CDR3. Germline CDR1 SGHTA, CDR2 FQGNSA. The entry originates in a study of regulatory T cells in long-lasting Graves disease. Study observations and caveats: Limited samples may have lowered accuracy.

Time point in this sample: persistent/refractory GD, antithyroid drugs over 5 years with positive TRAb. Researchers made the TCR library from RNA that was extracted from PBMCs. According to the study, TCR beta libraries were built with iRepertoire HTBI primers and CDR3-region Arm-PCR. TCRdb fed the multiplex PCR reads into MiXCR, producing one record per CDR3 protein. The table shows 400,000 to 500,000 distinct CDR3 sequences, with around a fifth occurring only once. Sequenced here: peripheral blood mononuclear cells (PBMCs), sampled when the disease was refractory, from a patient treated with antithyroid drugs. This receptor was obtained from a female donor with Graves disease. The chain couples TRBV7-2 to TRBJ2-3, with no clear D. CDR3 sequence reads: CASSLARGADTQYF. The CDR3 DNA reads as TGTGCCAGCAGCTTAGCGCGTGGGGCAGATACGCAGTATTTT.